The rows below give T cell receptor beta chains drawn from one sample of a study of blood T cell repertoires in COVID-19. Repertoires were generated with immunoSEQ multiplex PCR, while TCRdb's copy carries only in-frame clones and drops some. The table includes 200,000 to 250,000 clones, 80% detected once. The sample was peripheral blood. The receptors here all came from a woman between 65 and 79 years old with acute or convalescent COVID-19. Each CDR3 is given with its conserved first and last residue. A D gene is named only where the DNA matches it firmly.

>TRBJ2-2|TRBV7-9|-|15
CASSLGGHPVGELFF
>TRBJ2-7|TRBV6-6|TRBD1|14
CASTLTWTGDEQYF
>TRBJ2-7|TRBV6-5|-|15
CASSYSLVAAYEQYF
>TRBJ2-1|TRBV20-1|TRBD2|14
CSASRLAEYNEQFF
>TRBJ1-1|TRBV14|-|14
CASSPAGMNTEAFF
>TRBJ1-1|TRBV3-1/TRBV3-2|TRBD1|13
CASSLQGAPEAFF
>TRBJ2-2|TRBV24-1|TRBD1|14
CATAGQGNTGELFF
>TRBJ2-5|TRBV18|TRBD2|15
CASSPLTSGQETQYF
>TRBJ1-5|TRBV6-5|-|15
CASSLTGSRDQPQHF
>TRBJ1-1|TRBV27|TRBD1|14
CASSTRGLSLEAFF
>TRBJ2-5|TRBV2|TRBD2|14
CASSPGGGPETQYF
>TRBJ2-1|TRBV7-3|-|17
CASSFRQGVSGKSEQFF
>TRBJ2-3|TRBV6-4|-|14
CASSEGTSTDTQYF
>TRBJ2-3|TRBV28|TRBD2|14
CASSSGEGWDTQYF
>TRBJ2-5|TRBV11-2|TRBD2|16
CASSLGQREGGETQYF
>TRBJ1-2|TRBV3-1/TRBV3-2|TRBD1|13
CASSPRGQGGYTF
>TRBJ1-1|TRBV29-1|-|13
CSVGNRTNTEAFF
>TRBJ2-6|TRBV10-3|TRBD2|19
CAISEGSGRAATGANVLTF
>TRBJ2-3|TRBV27|-|17
CASSRTGEKISTDTQYF
>TRBJ2-5|TRBV5-4|-|14
CASSFRVPEETQYF
>TRBJ1-1|TRBV20-1|-|12
CSASWGDTEAFF
>TRBJ2-1|TRBV28|TRBD1|14
CASRGTGTRGEQFF
>TRBJ1-2|TRBV19|TRBD1|18
CASRPARDRPLPPYGYTF
>TRBJ2-3|TRBV7-3|-|12
CASSPAGDTQYF
>TRBJ1-2|TRBV18|-|15
CASSPQGGGNYGYTF
>TRBJ2-2|TRBV27|-|15
CASSSFGLNTGELFF
>TRBJ2-1|TRBV24-1|-|14
CATSVRSSYNEQFF
>TRBJ2-2|TRBV2|TRBD2|13
CASRGTIAGELFF
>TRBJ1-2|TRBV19|-|15
CASSTKTGTNYGYTF
>TRBJ2-1|TRBV28|-|13
CASRLQGYNEQFF
>TRBJ2-5|TRBV3-1/TRBV3-2|TRBD2|15
CASSPGLAGEETQYF
>TRBJ2-3|TRBV7-3|TRBD2|15
CASSWGLADTDTQYF
>TRBJ1-2|TRBV5-4|-|14
CASSFLTGLSGYTF
>TRBJ1-6|TRBV3-1/TRBV3-2|TRBD1|15
CASSALTGLNSPLHF
>TRBJ2-6|TRBV28|-|15
CASSYGGTGANVLTF
>TRBJ2-3|TRBV30|-|13
CAWTLGGTDTQYF
>TRBJ2-3|TRBV7-2|TRBD2|15
CASRLAGPSTDTQYF
>TRBJ2-1|TRBV19|-|16
CASSLQAGSSYNEQFF
>TRBJ2-2|TRBV19|TRBD2|16
CASSPSGRANTGELFF
>TRBJ1-1|TRBV28|TRBD1|13
CASSTGGYTEAFF
>TRBJ1-1|TRBV5-1|-|12
CASSSGGPEAFF